This T cell receptor (beta chain) comes out of a study of T cells after yellow fever vaccination. Overall study: Some fractions had low cell numbers, and these were prepared with SMART-Seq v4 Ultra Low Input.

TCRdb passed the 5' RACE reads through MiXCR, listing each CDR3 protein once. The sample has about 210,000 distinct CDR3 sequences, approximately 3% seen once. This clonotype was seen ten or more times. The antigen is not known. The V and J ends lost 5 bases and 7 bases respectively, with 9 bases between them. Germline lookup yields CDR1 MNHEY and CDR2 SVGAGI. This CDR3 contains 11 residues. General observations from the study: The study found a weaker secondary response that peaked faster, day 5 versus 15. Reappearance after the booster was seen for most primary-vaccination clones, at more than 95% CD4 and 70% to 90% CD8.

The TCR sequence derives from a man between 18 and 29 years old who received the YFV17D yellow fever vaccine. The J gene is TRBJ2-7, the V gene TRBV6-5, with a tentative D call TRBD2 (6 bases). Sample: CD4+ T cells sorted from PBMCs, taken 10 days after the yellow fever booster vaccination. CDR3 protein: CASSGGLEQYF. CDR3 bases: TGTGCCAGCAGTGGAGGGCTTGAGCAGTACTTC.